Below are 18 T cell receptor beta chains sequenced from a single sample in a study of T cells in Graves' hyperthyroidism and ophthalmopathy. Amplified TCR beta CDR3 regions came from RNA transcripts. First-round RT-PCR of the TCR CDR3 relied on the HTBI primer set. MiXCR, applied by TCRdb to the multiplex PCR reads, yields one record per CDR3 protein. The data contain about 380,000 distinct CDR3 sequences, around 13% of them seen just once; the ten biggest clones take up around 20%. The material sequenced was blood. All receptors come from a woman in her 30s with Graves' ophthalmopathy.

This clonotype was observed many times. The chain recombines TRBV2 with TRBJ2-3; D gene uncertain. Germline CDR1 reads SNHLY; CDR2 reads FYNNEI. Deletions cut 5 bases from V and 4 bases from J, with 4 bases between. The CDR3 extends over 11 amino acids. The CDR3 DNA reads TGTGCCAGCAGTACAGCAGATACGCAGTATTTT. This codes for CASSTADTQYF.

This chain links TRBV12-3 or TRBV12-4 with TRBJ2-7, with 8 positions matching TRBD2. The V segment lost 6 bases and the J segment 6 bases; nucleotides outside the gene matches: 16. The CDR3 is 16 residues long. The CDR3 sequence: CASSFPHGGGPGEQYF. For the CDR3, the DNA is TGTGCCAGCAGCTTCCCCCACGGGGGGGGGCCGGGCGAGCAGTACTTC.

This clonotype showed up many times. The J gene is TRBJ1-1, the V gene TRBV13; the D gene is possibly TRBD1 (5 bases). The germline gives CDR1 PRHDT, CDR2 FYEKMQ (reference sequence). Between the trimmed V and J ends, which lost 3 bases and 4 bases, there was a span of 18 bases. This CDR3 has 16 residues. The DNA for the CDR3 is TGTGCCAGCAGCTTGAGGGCAGGGTTTTTGGGCACTGAAGCTTTCTTT. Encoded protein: CASSLRAGFLGTEAFF. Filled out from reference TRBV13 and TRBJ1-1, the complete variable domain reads AAGVIQSPRHLIKEKRETATLKCYPIPRHDTVYWYQQGPGQDPQFLISFYEKMQSDKGSIPDRFSAQQFSDYHSELNMSSLELGDSALYFCASSLRAGFLGTEAFFGQGTRLTVV.

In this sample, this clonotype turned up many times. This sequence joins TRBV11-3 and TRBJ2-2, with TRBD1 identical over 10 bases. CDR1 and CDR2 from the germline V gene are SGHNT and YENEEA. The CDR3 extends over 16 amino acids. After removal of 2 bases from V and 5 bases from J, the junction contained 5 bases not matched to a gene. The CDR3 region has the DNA TGTGCCAGCAGCTTATTTGGGACAGGGGTAACCGGGGAGCTGTTTTTT. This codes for CASSLFGTGVTGELFF.

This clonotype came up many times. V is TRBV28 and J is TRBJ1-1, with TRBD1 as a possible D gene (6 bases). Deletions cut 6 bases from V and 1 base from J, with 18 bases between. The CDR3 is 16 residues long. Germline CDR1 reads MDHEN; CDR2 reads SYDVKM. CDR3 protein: CASRTPWAGENTEAFF. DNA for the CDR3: TGTGCCAGCAGAACCCCCTGGGCAGGGGAGAACACTGAAGCTTTCTTT.

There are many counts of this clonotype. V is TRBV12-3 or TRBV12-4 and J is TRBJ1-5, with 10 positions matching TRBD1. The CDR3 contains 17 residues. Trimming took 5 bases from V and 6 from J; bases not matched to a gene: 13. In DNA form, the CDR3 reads TGTGCCAGCAGTAACAGACAGGGGGCGATTTTGTCTCAGCCCCAGCATTTT. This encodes CASSNRQGAILSQPQHF.

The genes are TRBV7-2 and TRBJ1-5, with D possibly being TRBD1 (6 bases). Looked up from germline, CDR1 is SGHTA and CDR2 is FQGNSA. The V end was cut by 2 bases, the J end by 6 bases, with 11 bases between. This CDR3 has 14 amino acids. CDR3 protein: CASSLLGGTQPQHF. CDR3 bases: TGTGCCAGCAGCTTACTGGGGGGCACTCAGCCCCAGCATTTT.

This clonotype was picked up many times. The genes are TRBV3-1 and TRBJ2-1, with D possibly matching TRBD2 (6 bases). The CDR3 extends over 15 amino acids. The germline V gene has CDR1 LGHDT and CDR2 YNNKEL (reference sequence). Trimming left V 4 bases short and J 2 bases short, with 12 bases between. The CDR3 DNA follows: TGTGCCAGCAGCCCACCGGGACTCACCTACAATGAGCAGTTCTTC. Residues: CASSPPGLTYNEQFF.

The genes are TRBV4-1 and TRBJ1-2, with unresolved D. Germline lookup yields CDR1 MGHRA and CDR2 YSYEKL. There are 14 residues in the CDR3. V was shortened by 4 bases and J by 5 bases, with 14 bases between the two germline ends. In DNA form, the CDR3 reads TGCGCCAGCAGCCGGGCTTCTATAGGGTATGGCTACACCTTC. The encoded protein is CASSRASIGYGYTF.

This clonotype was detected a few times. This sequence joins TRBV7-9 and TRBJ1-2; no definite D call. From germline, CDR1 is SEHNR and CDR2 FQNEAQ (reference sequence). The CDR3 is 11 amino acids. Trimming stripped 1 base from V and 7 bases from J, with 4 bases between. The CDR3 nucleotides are TGTGCCAGCAGCTTAGTTGTTGGCTACACCTTC. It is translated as CASSLVVGYTF.

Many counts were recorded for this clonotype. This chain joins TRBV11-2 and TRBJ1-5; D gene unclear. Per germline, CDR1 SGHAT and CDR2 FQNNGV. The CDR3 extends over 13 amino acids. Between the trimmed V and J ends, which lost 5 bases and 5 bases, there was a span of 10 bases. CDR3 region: CASSRNEYQPQHF. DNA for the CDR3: TGTGCCAGCAGCCGAAACGAATATCAGCCCCAGCATTTT.

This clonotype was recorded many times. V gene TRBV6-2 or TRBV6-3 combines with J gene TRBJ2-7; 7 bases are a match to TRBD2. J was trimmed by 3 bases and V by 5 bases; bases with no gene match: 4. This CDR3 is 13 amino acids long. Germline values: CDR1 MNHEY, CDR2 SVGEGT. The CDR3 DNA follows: TGTGCCAGCAGTACGGCGGGGGTCTACGAGCAGTACTTC. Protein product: CASSTAGVYEQYF.

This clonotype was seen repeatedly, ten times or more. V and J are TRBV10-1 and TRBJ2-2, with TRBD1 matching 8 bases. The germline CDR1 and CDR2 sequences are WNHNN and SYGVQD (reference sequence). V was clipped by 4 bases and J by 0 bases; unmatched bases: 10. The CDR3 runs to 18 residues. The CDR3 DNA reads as TGCGCCAGCAGTGGTCCCGGGACAGGAGACGCGAACACCGGGGAGCTGTTTTTT. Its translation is CASSGPGTGDANTGELFF.

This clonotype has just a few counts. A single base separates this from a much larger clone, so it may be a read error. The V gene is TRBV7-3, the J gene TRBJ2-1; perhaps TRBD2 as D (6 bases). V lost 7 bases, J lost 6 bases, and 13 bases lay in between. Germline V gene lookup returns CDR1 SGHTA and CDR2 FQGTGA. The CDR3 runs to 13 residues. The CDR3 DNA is TGTGCCAGCAAAGAGGGGCGGGGCAATGAGCAGTTCTTC. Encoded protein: CASKEGRGNEQFF.

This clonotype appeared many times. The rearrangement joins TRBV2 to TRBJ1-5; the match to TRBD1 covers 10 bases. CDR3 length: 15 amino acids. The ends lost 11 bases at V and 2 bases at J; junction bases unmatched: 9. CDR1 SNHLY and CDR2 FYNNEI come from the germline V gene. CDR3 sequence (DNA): TGTGCCTCATCTAAAGGACAGGGGGGCAATCAGCCCCAGCATTTT. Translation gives CASSKGQGGNQPQHF.

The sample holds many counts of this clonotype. CDR3: CSVVHRKMNTEAFF. Here the CDR3 DNA reads TGCAGCGTTGTCCACCGTAAAATGAACACTGAAGCTTTCTTT. V gene TRBV29-1 combines with J gene TRBJ1-1; D is ambiguous. Germline CDR1 SQVTM, CDR2 ANQGSEA. Trimming stripped 4 bases from V and 0 bases from J, with 12 bases between. The CDR3 has 14 amino acids.

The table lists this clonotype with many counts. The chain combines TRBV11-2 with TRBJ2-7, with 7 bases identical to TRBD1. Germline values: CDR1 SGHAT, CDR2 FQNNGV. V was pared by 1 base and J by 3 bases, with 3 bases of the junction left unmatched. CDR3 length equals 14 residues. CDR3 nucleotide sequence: TGTGCCAGCAGCTTAGGGACAGGCCGCTACGAGCAGTACTTC. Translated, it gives CASSLGTGRYEQYF.

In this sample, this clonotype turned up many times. The CDR3 protein is CASSQERTVANYGYTF. In nucleotides, the CDR3 is TGCGCCAGCAGCCAAGAGCGTACAGTAGCTAACTATGGCTACACCTTC. This sequence joins TRBV4-1 and TRBJ1-2; D is uncertain. The CDR3 spans 16 residues. Per the germline V gene, CDR1 is MGHRA and CDR2 is YSYEKL. Trimming took off 0 bases at V and 0 bases at J, with 11 bases between the two ends.